This T cell receptor (beta chain) was identified in a study of T cells in Graves' hyperthyroidism and ophthalmopathy. The V end was cut by 7 bases, the J end by 6 bases, with 14 bases between. Looked up from germline, CDR1 is SGDLS and CDR2 is YYNGEE. This CDR3 contains 13 residues. In regard to this clonotype: Its antigen is unknown.

RNA transcripts yielded amplified TCR beta CDR3 regions. With the HTBI primer set, the TCR CDR3 went through a first round of RT-PCR. TCRdb re-analysed the multiplex PCR reads in MiXCR, keeping a single row per CDR3 protein. The table shows some 620,000 distinct CDR3 sequences, with 15% to 20% occurring only once. Lactation, pregnancy, other autoimmune disease or uncontrolled infection excluded patients. Overall study results and limits: It was a median roughly six months before onset that the model predicted ophthalmopathy. Blood also contained most expanded thyroid clonotypes above 0.001.

The sequencing sample was made of blood. The gene calls are TRBV9 and TRBJ1-5; perhaps TRBD1 as D (6 bases). This TCR derives from a woman younger than 45 with Graves' hyperthyroidism. This CDR3 is CASGGQGFQPQHF. For the CDR3, the DNA is TGTGCCAGCGGGGGGCAGGGGTTTCAGCCCCAGCATTTT.